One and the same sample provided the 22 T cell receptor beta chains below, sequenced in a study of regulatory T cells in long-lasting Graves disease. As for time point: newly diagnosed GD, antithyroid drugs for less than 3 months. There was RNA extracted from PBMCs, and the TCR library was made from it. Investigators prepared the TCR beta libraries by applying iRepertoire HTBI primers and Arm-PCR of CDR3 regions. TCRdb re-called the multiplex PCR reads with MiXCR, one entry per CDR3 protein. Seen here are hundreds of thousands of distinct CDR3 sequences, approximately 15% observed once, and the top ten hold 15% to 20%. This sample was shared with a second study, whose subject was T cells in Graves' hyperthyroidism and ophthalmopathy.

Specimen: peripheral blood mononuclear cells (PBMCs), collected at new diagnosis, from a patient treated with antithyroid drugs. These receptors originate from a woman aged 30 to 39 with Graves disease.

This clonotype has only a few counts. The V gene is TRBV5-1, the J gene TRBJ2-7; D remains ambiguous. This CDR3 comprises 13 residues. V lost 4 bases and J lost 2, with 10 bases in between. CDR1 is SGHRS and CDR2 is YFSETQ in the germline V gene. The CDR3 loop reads CASSPEQPYEQYF. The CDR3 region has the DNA TGCGCCAGCAGCCCTGAACAGCCCTACGAGCAGTACTTC.

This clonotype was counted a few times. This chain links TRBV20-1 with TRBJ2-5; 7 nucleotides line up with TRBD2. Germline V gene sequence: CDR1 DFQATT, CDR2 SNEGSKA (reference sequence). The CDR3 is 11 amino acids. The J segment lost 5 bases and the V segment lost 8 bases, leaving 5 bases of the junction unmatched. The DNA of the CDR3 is TGCAGTTTTCGGGGAGGGGAGACCCAGTACTTC. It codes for CSFRGGETQYF.

The CDR3 sequence: CASSTHGQGANEKLFF. The CDR3 coding sequence is TGTGCCAGCAGTACTCACGGACAGGGGGCTAATGAAAAACTGTTTTTT. The chain is built from TRBV28 and TRBJ1-4; the match to TRBD1 covers 10 bases. Germline assignment: CDR1 MDHEN and CDR2 SYDVKM. This CDR3 has 16 residues. After removal of 5 bases from V and 3 bases from J, the junction contained 6 bases not matched to a gene.

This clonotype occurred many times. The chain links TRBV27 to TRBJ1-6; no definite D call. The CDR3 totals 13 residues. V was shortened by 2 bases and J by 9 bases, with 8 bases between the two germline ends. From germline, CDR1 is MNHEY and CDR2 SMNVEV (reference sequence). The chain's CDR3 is CASSLREGSPLHF. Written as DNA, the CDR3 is TGTGCCAGCAGTTTAAGGGAGGGTTCACCCCTCCACTTT.

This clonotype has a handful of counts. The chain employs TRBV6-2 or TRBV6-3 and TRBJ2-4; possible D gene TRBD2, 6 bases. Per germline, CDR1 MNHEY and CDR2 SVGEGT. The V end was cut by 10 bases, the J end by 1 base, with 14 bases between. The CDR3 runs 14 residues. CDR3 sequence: CANLPSGAKNIQYF. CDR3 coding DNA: TGTGCCAACCTCCCAAGCGGGGCCAAAAACATTCAGTACTTC.

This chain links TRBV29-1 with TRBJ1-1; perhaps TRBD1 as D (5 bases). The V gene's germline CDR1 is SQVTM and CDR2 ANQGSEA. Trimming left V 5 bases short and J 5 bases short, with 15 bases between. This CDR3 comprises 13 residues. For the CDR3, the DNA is TGCAGCGTTTTAGTAGGGACGGGGACTGAAGCTTTCTTT. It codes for CSVLVGTGTEAFF.

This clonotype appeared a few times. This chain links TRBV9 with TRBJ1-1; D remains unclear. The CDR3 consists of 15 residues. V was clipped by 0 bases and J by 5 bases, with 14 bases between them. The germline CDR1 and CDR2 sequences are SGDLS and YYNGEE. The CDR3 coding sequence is TGTGCCAGCAGCGTAGGCGGAACCCCGGGTACTGAAGCTTTCTTT. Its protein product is CASSVGGTPGTEAFF.

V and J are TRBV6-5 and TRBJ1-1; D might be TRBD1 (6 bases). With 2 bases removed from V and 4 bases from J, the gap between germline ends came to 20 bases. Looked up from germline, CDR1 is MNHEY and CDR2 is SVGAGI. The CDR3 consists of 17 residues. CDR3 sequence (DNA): TGTGCCAGCAGTTACCCGGCGGGGGCGCGAGGCGGCACTGAAGCTTTCTTT. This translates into CASSYPAGARGGTEAFF.

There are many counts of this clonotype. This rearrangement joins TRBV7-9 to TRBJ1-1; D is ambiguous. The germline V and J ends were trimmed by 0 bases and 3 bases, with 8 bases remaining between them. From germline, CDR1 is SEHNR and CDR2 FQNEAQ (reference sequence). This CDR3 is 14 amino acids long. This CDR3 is CASSLATRDTEAFF. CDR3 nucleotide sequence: TGTGCCAGCAGCTTAGCCACAAGAGACACTGAAGCTTTCTTT. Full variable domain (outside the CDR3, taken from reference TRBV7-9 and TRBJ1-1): DTGVSQNPRHKITKRGQNVTFRCDPISEHNRLYWYRQTLGQGPEFLTYFQNEAQLEKSRLLSDRFSAERPKGSFSTLEIQRTEQGDSAMYLCASSLATRDTEAFFGQGTRLTVV.

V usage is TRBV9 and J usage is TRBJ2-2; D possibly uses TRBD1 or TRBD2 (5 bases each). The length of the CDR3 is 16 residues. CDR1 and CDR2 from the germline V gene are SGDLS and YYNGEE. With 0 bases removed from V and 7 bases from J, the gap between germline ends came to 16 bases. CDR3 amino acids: CASSVGVRGMNGELFF. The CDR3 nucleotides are TGTGCCAGCAGCGTAGGAGTGAGGGGTATGAACGGGGAGCTGTTTTTT.

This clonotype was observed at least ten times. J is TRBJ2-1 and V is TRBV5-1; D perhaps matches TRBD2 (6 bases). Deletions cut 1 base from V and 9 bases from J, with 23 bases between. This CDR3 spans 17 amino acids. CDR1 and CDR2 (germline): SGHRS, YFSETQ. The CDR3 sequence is CASSLTSLGLKISEQFF. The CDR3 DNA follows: TGCGCCAGCAGCTTGACTAGCCTGGGGCTTAAGATCAGTGAGCAGTTCTTC.

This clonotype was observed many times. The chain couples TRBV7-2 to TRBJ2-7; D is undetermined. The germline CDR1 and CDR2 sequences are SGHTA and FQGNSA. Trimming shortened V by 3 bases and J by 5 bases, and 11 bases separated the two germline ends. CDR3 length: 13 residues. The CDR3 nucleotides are TGTGCCAGCAGCTTTTCCCTTTCGAACGAGCAGTACTTC. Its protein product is CASSFSLSNEQYF.

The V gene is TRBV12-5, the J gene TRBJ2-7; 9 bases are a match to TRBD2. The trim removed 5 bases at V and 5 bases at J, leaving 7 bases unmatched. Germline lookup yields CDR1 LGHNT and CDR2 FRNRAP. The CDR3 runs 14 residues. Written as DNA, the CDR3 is TGTGCTAGTGGTCCGCAGGCGGGAGGGAACGAGCAGTACTTC. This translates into CASGPQAGGNEQYF.

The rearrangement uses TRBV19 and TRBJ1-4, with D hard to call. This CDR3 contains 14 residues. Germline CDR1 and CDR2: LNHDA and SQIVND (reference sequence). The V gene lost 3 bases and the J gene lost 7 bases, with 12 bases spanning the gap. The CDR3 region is CASSMGSTGEKLFF. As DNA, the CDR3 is TGTGCCAGTAGTATGGGGTCTACGGGTGAAAAACTGTTTTTT. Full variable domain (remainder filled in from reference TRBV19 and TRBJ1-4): DGGITQSPKYLFRKEGQNVTLSCEQNLNHDAMYWYRQDPGQGLRLIYYSQIVNDFQKGDIAEGYSVSREKKESFPLTVTSAQKNPTAFYLCASSMGSTGEKLFFGSGTQLSVL.

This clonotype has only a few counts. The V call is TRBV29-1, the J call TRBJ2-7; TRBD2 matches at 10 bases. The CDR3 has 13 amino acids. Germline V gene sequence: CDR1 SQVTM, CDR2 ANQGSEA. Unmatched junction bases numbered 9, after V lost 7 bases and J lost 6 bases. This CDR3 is CSASAGGTCEQYF. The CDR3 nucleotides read TGCAGCGCCTCAGCGGGAGGGACCTGCGAGCAGTACTTC.

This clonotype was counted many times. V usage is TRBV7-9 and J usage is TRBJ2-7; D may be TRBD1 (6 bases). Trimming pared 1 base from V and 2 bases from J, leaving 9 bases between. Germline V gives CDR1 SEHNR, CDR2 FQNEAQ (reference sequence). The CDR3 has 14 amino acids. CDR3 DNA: TGTGCCAGCAGCTTAGAACAGGGTCCCTACGAGCAGTACTTC. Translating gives CASSLEQGPYEQYF.

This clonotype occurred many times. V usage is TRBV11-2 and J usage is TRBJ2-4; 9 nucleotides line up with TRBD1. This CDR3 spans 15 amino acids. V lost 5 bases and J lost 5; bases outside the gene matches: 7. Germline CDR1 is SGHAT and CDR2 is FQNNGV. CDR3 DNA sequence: TGTGCCAGCAGCCCCGGGACAGGGTCCCAAAACATTCAGTACTTC. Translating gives CASSPGTGSQNIQYF.

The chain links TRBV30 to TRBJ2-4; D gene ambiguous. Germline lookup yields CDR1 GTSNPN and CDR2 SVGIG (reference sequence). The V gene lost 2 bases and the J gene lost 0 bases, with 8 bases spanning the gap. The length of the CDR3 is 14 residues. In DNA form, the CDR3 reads TGTGCCTGGAGTCGATTCGGAGCCAAAAACATTCAGTACTTC. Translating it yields CAWSRFGAKNIQYF.

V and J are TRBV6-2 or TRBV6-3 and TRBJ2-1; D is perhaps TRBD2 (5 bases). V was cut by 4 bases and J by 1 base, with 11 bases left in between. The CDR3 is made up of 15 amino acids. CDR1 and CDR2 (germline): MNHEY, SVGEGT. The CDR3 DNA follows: TGTGCCAGCAGTTCCCGGGGTGAGTCCTACAATGAGCAGTTCTTC. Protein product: CASSSRGESYNEQFF.

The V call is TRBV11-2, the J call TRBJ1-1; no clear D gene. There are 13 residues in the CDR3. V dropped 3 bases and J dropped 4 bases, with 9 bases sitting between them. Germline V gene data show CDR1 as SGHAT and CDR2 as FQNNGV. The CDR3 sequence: CASSLSLTTEAFF. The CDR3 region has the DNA TGTGCCAGCAGCTTGAGCCTGACCACTGAAGCTTTCTTT.

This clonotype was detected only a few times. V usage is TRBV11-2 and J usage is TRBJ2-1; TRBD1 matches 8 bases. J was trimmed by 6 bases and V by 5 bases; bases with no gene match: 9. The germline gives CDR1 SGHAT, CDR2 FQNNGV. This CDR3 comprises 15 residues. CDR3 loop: CASSLQGQAFNEQFF. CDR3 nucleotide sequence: TGTGCCAGCAGCCTGCAGGGACAGGCGTTCAATGAGCAGTTCTTC.

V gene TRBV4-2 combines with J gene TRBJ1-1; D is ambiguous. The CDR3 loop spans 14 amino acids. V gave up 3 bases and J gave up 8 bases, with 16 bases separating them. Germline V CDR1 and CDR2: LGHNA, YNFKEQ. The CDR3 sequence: CASSQELHVLEAFF. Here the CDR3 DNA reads TGTGCCAGCAGCCAGGAACTACACGTGCTGGAAGCTTTCTTT.